There are a few counts of the clone carrying this T cell receptor (beta chain). The sample is drawn from a study of somatic mutations in cytotoxic T cells in rheumatoid arthritis. Clones were read by immunoSEQ multiplex PCR, and TCRdb kept only the in-frame ones, dropping some. Of around 9,700 clones in the sample, over 75% were seen once. This CDR3 is built from 14 residues. V dropped 10 bases and J dropped 0 bases, with 15 bases sitting between them. Germline values: CDR1 MNHEY, CDR2 SMNVEV (reference sequence). The sample consisted of CD8+ T cells sorted from blood. The chain couples TRBV27 to TRBJ1-2; weak D call: TRBD1 (6 bases). This sequence was found in an adult with rheumatoid arthritis. This CDR3 is CATKGTPPNYGYTF. The CDR3 DNA is TGTGCCACCAAAGGGACACCGCCTAACTATGGCTACACCTTC.